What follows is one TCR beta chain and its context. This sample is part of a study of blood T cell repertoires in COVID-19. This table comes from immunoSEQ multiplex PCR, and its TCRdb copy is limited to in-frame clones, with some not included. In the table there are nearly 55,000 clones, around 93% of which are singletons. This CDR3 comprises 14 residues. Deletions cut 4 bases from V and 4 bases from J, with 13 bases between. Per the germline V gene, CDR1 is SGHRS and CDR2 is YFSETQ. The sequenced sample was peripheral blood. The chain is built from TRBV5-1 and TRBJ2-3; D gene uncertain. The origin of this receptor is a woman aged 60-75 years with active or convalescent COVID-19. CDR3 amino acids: CASSLRPSADTQYF. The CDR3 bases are TGCGCCAGCAGCCTCAGGCCGTCAGCAGATACGCAGTATTTT.